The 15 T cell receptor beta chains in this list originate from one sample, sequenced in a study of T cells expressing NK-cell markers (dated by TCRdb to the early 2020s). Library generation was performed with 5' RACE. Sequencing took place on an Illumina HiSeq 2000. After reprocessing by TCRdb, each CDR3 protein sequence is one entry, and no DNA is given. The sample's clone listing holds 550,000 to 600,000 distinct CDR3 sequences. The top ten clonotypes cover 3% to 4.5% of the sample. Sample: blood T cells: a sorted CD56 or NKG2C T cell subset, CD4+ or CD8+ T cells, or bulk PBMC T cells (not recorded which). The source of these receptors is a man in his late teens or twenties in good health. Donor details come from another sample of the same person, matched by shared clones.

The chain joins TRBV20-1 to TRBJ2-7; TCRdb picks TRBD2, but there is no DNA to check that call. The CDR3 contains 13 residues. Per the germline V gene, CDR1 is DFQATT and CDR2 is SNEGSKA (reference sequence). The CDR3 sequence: CSGGGSSLYEQYF.

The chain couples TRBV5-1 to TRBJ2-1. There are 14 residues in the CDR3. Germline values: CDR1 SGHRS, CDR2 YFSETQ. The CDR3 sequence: CASSLLPNYNEQFF.

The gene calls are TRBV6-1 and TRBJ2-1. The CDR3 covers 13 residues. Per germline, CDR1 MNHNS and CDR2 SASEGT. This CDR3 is CASSEAGDNEQFF.

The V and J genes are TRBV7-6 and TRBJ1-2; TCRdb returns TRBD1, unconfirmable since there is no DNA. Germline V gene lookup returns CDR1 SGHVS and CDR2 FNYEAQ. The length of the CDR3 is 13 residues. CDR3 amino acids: CASSLDSLLGYTF.

The CDR3 is CSARAGTGRSSGANVLTF. This sequence joins TRBV20-1 and TRBJ2-6; TCRdb's assignment of TRBD1 cannot be checked, as there is no DNA. Looked up from germline, CDR1 is DFQATT and CDR2 is SNEGSKA (reference sequence). The CDR3 covers 18 residues.

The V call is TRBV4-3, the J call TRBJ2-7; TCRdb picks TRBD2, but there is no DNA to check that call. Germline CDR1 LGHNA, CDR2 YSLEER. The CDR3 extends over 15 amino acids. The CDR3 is CASSQILAGNYEQYF.

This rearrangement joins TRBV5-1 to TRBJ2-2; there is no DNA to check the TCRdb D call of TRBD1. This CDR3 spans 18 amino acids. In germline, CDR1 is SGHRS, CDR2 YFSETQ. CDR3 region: CASSRGQAILRNTGELFF. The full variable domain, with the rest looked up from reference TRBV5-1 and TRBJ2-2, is KAGVTQTPRYLIKTRGQQVTLSCSPISGHRSVSWYQQTPGQGLQFLFEYFSETQRNKGNFPGRFSGRQFSNSRSEMNVSTLELGDSALYLCASSRGQAILRNTGELFFGEGSRLTVL.

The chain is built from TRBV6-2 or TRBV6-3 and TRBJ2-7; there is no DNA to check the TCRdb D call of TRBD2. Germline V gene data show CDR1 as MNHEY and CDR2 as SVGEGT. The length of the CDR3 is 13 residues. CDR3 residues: CASSFLGQYEQYF.

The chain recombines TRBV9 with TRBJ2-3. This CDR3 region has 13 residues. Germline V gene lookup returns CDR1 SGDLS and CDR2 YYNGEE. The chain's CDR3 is CASSVAHEDTQYF.

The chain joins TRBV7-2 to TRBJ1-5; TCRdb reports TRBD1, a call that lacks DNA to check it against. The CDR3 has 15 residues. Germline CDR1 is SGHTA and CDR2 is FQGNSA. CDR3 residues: CASSLWNRVGQPQHF. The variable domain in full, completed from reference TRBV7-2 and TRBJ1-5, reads GAGVSQSPSNKVTEKGKDVELRCDPISGHTALYWYRQSLGQGLEFLIYFQGNSAPDKSGLPSDRFSAERTGGSVSTLTIQRTQQEDSAVYLCASSLWNRVGQPQHFGDGTRLSIL.

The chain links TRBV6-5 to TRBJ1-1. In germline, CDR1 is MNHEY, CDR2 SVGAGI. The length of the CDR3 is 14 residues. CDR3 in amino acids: CASSSRTGSTEAFF.

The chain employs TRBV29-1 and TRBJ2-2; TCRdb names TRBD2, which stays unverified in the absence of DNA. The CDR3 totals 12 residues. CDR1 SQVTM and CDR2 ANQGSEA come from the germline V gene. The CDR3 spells CSVWGHSGELFF.

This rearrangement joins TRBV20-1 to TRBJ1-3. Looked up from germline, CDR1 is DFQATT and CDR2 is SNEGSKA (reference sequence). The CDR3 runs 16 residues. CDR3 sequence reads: CSASSPGHRGGNTIYF.

This CDR3 is CSARESQGKVYEQYF. The rearrangement joins TRBV20-1 to TRBJ2-7; TCRdb proposes TRBD1, but this gene call is untestable without DNA. The CDR3 covers 15 residues. From germline, CDR1 is DFQATT and CDR2 SNEGSKA (reference sequence).

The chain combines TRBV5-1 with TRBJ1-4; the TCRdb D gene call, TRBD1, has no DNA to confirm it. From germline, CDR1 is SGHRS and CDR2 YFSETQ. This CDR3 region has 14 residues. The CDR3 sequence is CASSPLDGNEKLFF. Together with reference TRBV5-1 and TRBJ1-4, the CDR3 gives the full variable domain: KAGVTQTPRYLIKTRGQQVTLSCSPISGHRSVSWYQQTPGQGLQFLFEYFSETQRNKGNFPGRFSGRQFSNSRSEMNVSTLELGDSALYLCASSPLDGNEKLFFGSGTQLSVL.